Listed here is a single T cell receptor beta chain. Its antigen is unknown. The data belong to a study of T cells in tuberculosis. Study-level findings and limits: Smaller distances to GMM-specific TCRs suggested their expansion in active tuberculosis.

Trimming took 5 bases from V and 2 from J; bases not matched to a gene: 6. CDR1 is SNHLY and CDR2 is FYNNEI in the germline V gene. The CDR3 has 15 residues. Sequencing used immunoSEQ multiplex PCR; TCRdb keeps in-frame clones, though not all of them. The sample holds around 49,000 clones; roughly 96% are singletons and the top ten take 1.4%. The time point: new active TB diagnosis, blood taken before or within 7 days of starting treatment. Each clinical donor contributed on average approximately 90,000 T cells from unsorted cryopreserved PBMC. The material sequenced was PBMCs, taken at tuberculosis diagnosis. This TCR was sampled from an adult with tuberculosis. The V call is TRBV2, the J call TRBJ1-3, with TRBD1 matching over 7 bases. This chain's CDR3 is CASSMNRGAGNTIYF. In DNA form, the CDR3 reads TGTGCCAGCAGTATGAACAGGGGCGCTGGAAACACCATATATTTT.